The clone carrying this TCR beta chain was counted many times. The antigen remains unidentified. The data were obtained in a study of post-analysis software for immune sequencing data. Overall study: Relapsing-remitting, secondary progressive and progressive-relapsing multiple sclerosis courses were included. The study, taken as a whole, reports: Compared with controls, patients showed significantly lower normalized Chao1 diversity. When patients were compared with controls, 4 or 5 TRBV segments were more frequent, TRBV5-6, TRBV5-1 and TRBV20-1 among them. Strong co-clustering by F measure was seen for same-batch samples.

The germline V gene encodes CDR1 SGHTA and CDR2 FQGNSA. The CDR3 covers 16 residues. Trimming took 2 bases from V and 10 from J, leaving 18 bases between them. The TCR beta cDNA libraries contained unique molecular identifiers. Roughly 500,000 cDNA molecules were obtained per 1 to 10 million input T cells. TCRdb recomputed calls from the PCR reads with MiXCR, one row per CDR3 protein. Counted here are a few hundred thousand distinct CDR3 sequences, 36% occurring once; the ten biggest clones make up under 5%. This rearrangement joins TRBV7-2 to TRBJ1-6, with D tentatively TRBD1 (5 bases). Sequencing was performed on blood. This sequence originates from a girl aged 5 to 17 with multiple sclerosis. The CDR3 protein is CASSLRMRGDGSPLHF. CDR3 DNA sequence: TGTGCCAGCAGCTTAAGGATGCGGGGGGATGGATCACCCCTCCACTTT.